This TCR beta chain was captured in a study of cytomegalovirus exposure and HLA in healthy donors. This clone was counted between two and nine times. PCR employed 60 Vbeta and 13 Jbeta primers. TCRdb's copy holds only in-frame clones and misses some; the assay was immunoSEQ multiplex PCR. Of under 150,000 clones listed, roughly 70% are singletons. The donors (healthy individuals) were bone marrow donors. The V end was cut by 4 bases, the J end by 5 bases, with 15 bases between. This CDR3 spans 14 amino acids. Per the germline V gene, CDR1 is SGHRS and CDR2 is YFSETQ. The sequenced sample consisted of PBMCs. V and J are TRBV5-1 and TRBJ1-2; D is perhaps TRBD1 (6 bases). The receptor's source is a man aged 50 to 59 in good health and CMV-seropositive. The CDR3 reads CASSPGTKGYGYTF. The CDR3 coding sequence is TGCGCCAGCAGCCCCGGGACAAAGGGTTATGGCTACACCTTC.